A single sample gave rise to the 27 T cell receptor beta chains below, sequenced in a study of blood T cell repertoires in COVID-19. Measured with immunoSEQ multiplex PCR; TCRdb has only the in-frame clones, and not every one. This sample has 85,000 to 120,000 clones, with more than 90% found just once. The sample was peripheral blood. The source is a woman in her 50s with COVID-19, enrolled during active disease.

This sequence joins TRBV7-6 and TRBJ1-5; weak D call: TRBD1 (5 bases). V lost 4 bases and J 0 bases, leaving 10 bases between the germline ends. The CDR3 is 15 residues long. The germline CDR1 and CDR2 sequences are SGHVS and FNYEAQ. The CDR3 DNA follows: TGTGCCAGCAGCTCGGGGGGGGGTAGCAATCAGCCCCAGCATTTT. Amino acid sequence: CASSSGGGSNQPQHF.

This chain uses TRBV5-1 with TRBJ2-3, with 7 nucleotides matching TRBD1. CDR3 length: 14 amino acids. The germline gives CDR1 SGHRS, CDR2 YFSETQ. V shed 0 bases and J 6 bases; nucleotides not matched to a gene: 4. The chain's CDR3 is CASSLAGGVDTQYF. In DNA, the CDR3 is TGCGCCAGCAGCTTGGCAGGGGGTGTGGATACGCAGTATTTT.

The rearrangement uses TRBV25-1 and TRBJ2-6; tentative D call: TRBD2 (5 bases). V dropped 5 bases and J dropped 4 bases, with 12 bases sitting between them. Germline loops: CDR1 MGHDK, CDR2 SYGVNS. This CDR3 region has 15 residues. The CDR3 loop reads CASSWAGRGANVLTF. Here the CDR3 DNA reads TGTGCCAGCAGTTGGGCGGGCCGCGGGGCCAACGTCCTGACTTTC. Using reference TRBV25-1 and TRBJ2-6 for the parts outside the CDR3, the full variable domain is EADIYQTPRYLVIGTGKKITLECSQTMGHDKMYWYQQDPGMELHLIHYSYGVNSTEKGDLSSESTVSRIRTEHFPLTLESARPSHTSQYLCASSWAGRGANVLTFGAGSRLTVL.

The chain links TRBV5-6 to TRBJ1-1; D unclear. V was trimmed by 3 bases and J by 0 bases, leaving 15 bases between them. This CDR3 spans 16 amino acids. In germline, CDR1 is SGHDT, CDR2 YYEEEE. The CDR3 reads CASSSFQFIMNTEAFF. Here the CDR3 DNA reads TGTGCCAGCAGCTCTTTCCAGTTTATCATGAACACTGAAGCTTTCTTT.

The V and J genes are TRBV30 and TRBJ1-4; D might be TRBD1 (6 bases). V was clipped by 0 bases and J by 2 bases, with 13 bases between them. This CDR3 has 16 residues. Germline V gene lookup returns CDR1 GTSNPN and CDR2 SVGIG (reference sequence). The CDR3 coding sequence is TGTGCCTGGAGTGTAGGGGGATCCGTCACTAATGAAAAACTGTTTTTT. Its protein is CAWSVGGSVTNEKLFF.

The chain has TRBV9 and TRBJ2-6, with 11 bases identical to TRBD1. V was pared by 7 bases and J by 2 bases, with 5 bases of the junction left unmatched. The CDR3 is made up of 16 amino acids. Germline V gene data show CDR1 as SGDLS and CDR2 as YYNGEE. Written as DNA, the CDR3 is TGTGCCAGCGGCGGACAGGGGGCGACTGGGGCCAACGTCCTGACTTTC. It codes for CASGGQGATGANVLTF.

The V call is TRBV6-6, the J call TRBJ2-1; D gene unclear. CDR3 length equals 15 residues. Trimming took off 2 bases at V and 3 bases at J, with 11 bases between the two ends. The germline CDR1 and CDR2 sequences are MNHNY and SVGAGI (reference sequence). The CDR3 here is CASSYPQVNYNEQFF. In DNA, the CDR3 is TGTGCCAGCAGTTACCCGCAGGTTAACTACAATGAGCAGTTCTTC.

This chain joins TRBV19 and TRBJ1-2; D may be TRBD1 (5 bases). The CDR3 extends over 14 amino acids. Germline lookup yields CDR1 LNHDA and CDR2 SQIVND (reference sequence). V lost 5 bases, J lost 2 bases, and 12 bases lay in between. Written as DNA, the CDR3 is TGTGCCAGTAGTCTTCAGACAGCAAACTATGGCTACACCTTC. The encoded protein is CASSLQTANYGYTF.

J is TRBJ1-2 and V is TRBV9; D may be TRBD1 (5 bases). Germline V CDR1 and CDR2: SGDLS, YYNGEE. This CDR3 is 13 amino acids long. V was trimmed by 2 bases and J by 6 bases, leaving 11 bases between them. CDR3 in DNA: TGTGCCAGCAGCGTCAGGGTTTCGGATGGCTACACCTTC. Translation: CASSVRVSDGYTF.

The chain links TRBV10-3 to TRBJ1-3; D is undetermined. This CDR3 is built from 15 residues. Germline CDR1 and CDR2: ENHRY and SYGVKD. The V and J ends lost 4 bases and 0 bases respectively, with 10 bases between them. CDR3 amino acids: CAISVNGDSGNTIYF. The CDR3 region has the DNA TGTGCCATCAGTGTGAACGGAGACTCTGGAAACACCATATATTTT.

V and J are TRBV30 and TRBJ1-2; 7 nucleotides match TRBD1. CDR1 and CDR2 (germline): GTSNPN, SVGIG (reference sequence). The CDR3 runs 15 residues. J was trimmed by 3 bases and V by 2 bases; bases with no gene match: 9. CDR3 coding DNA: TGTGCCTGGAGTTATTCAGGGGGAAAGTACTATGGCTACACCTTC. Its protein is CAWSYSGGKYYGYTF.

The CDR3 bases are TGTGCCAGCAGCCCAGGGAATACAGAGACCCAGTACTTC. Protein product: CASSPGNTETQYF. The rearrangement links TRBV6-5 to TRBJ2-5; possibly TRBD1 for D (5 bases). Trimming pared 6 bases from V and 4 bases from J, leaving 12 bases between. The germline V gene has CDR1 MNHEY and CDR2 SVGAGI. The CDR3 runs to 13 residues.

The CDR3 DNA is TGTGCCAGCAGAACAGGGCAGGGCACTGAAGCTTTCTTT. This sequence encodes CASRTGQGTEAFF. The gene calls are TRBV6-5 and TRBJ1-1; weak D call: TRBD1 (6 bases). This CDR3 comprises 13 residues. Deletions cut 6 bases from V and 4 bases from J, with 12 bases between. CDR1 MNHEY and CDR2 SVGAGI come from the germline V gene.

Worth noting for this clone: A junction end diverges from the germline sequence, so it may reflect a read error. The chain combines TRBV2 with TRBJ2-5, with D hard to call. Germline V CDR1 and CDR2: SNHLY, FYNNEI. The CDR3 spans 13 residues. The CDR3 DNA follows: TGTGCCAGCAGTGAAGAAAGGAGAGAGGCCCAGTACTTC. Translated, it gives CASSEERREAQYF.

V is TRBV5-6 and J is TRBJ1-3, with D unresolved. Germline CDR1 is SGHDT and CDR2 is YYEEEE. The CDR3 extends over 15 amino acids. The ends were cut back, 0 bases at V and 0 bases at J, with 7 bases in the middle. CDR3 sequence reads: CASSLVQASGNTIYF. The CDR3 DNA follows: TGTGCCAGCAGCTTGGTCCAGGCCTCTGGAAACACCATATATTTT.

This chain uses TRBV5-8 with TRBJ2-1; 8 bases fit TRBD2. Germline CDR1 SGHTS, CDR2 YDEGEE. The CDR3 covers 16 residues. The junction had 11 bases not matched to a gene; V was cut back by 2 bases and J by 7 bases. This chain's CDR3 is CASSFEVRGGENEQFF. DNA of the CDR3: TGTGCCAGCAGCTTCGAGGTACGGGGGGGAGAGAATGAGCAGTTCTTC.

V gene TRBV6-5 combines with J gene TRBJ1-1; TRBD1 agrees at 9 bases. V gave up 6 bases and J gave up 8 bases; unmatched junction bases: 7. The CDR3 extends over 13 amino acids. Germline V gives CDR1 MNHEY, CDR2 SVGAGI. The DNA for the CDR3 is TGTGCCAGCAGGATGACAGGGGGTGGGGAAGCTTTCTTT. Its protein product is CASRMTGGGEAFF.

The gene calls are TRBV23-1 and TRBJ1-1; 7 positions match TRBD1. TRBV23-1 is an open reading frame whose function is uncertain. The CDR3 loop spans 17 amino acids. Trimming cost V 0 bases and J 1 base; bases outside gene matches: 8. This chain's CDR3 is CASSQSASGTENTEAFF. CDR3 DNA sequence: TGCGCCAGCAGTCAATCCGCGTCCGGGACAGAGAACACTGAAGCTTTCTTT.

This chain connects TRBV27 to TRBJ1-5; perhaps TRBD1 as D (5 bases). The CDR3 sequence is 13 residues long. The germline CDR1 and CDR2 sequences are MNHEY and SMNVEV (reference sequence). Between the trimmed V and J ends, which lost 3 bases and 5 bases, there was a span of 8 bases. The CDR3 DNA follows: TGTGCCAGCAGTTTCGACAGTTATCAGCCCCAGCATTTT. Its protein product is CASSFDSYQPQHF.

Concerning this clone itself: One junction end does not reproduce the germline sequence, and a read error may be involved. V is TRBV4-1 and J is TRBJ2-1, with TRBD2 identical over 8 bases. The CDR3 runs to 15 residues. Germline values: CDR1 MGHRA, CDR2 YSYEKL. CDR3 nucleotide sequence: TGCGTCAGCAGCCAACCGGGACTAGTAGTGCATGAGCAGTTCTTC. It yields the protein CVSSQPGLVVHEQFF.

The chain carries TRBV19 and TRBJ1-5; D call uncertain. Trimming left V 5 bases short and J 5 bases short, with 10 bases between. Germline V CDR1 and CDR2: LNHDA, SQIVND (reference sequence). The CDR3 loop spans 13 amino acids. The CDR3 protein is CASSWVRDQPQHF. Here the CDR3 DNA reads TGTGCCAGTAGTTGGGTGAGGGATCAGCCCCAGCATTTT.

The V gene is TRBV2, the J gene TRBJ2-5; TRBD1 matches at 9 bases. The germline V gene has CDR1 SNHLY and CDR2 FYNNEI. J lost 6 bases, V lost 6 bases, and 14 bases had no gene match. The CDR3 loop spans 16 amino acids. The CDR3 here is CASSAIPGQGLKTQYF. In DNA, the CDR3 is TGTGCCAGCAGCGCTATTCCGGGACAGGGTCTGAAGACCCAGTACTTC.

The rearrangement links TRBV12-3 or TRBV12-4 to TRBJ1-3, with D perhaps matching TRBD1 (5 bases). The CDR3 totals 12 residues. The ends were cut back, 10 bases at V and 4 bases at J, with 11 bases in the middle. Here the CDR3 DNA reads TGTGCCACTTCAGGGCCAGGAAACACCATATATTTT. It is translated as CATSGPGNTIYF.

The chain links TRBV4-2 to TRBJ1-1; possible D gene TRBD1, 6 bases. CDR3 length equals 17 residues. V was cut by 0 bases and J by 1 base, with 15 bases left in between. CDR1 is LGHNA, CDR2 YNFKEQ, per germline. In nucleotides, the CDR3 is TGTGCCAGCAGCCAAGATAGGGCAGGGGTTTCGAACACTGAAGCTTTCTTT. It translates to CASSQDRAGVSNTEAFF.

V and J are TRBV6-5 and TRBJ2-7, with 12 bases lining up with TRBD2. There are 13 residues in the CDR3. The ends lost 7 bases at V and 7 bases at J; junction bases unmatched: 5. The germline CDR1 and CDR2 sequences are MNHEY and SVGAGI. The CDR3 is CASTSGGAGEQYF. CDR3 sequence (DNA): TGTGCCAGCACTAGCGGGGGGGCGGGGGAGCAGTACTTC.

V gene TRBV3-1 (or the pseudogene TRBV3-2) combines with J gene TRBJ2-5, with D perhaps matching TRBD2 (6 bases). V was cut by 3 bases and J by 2 bases, with 19 bases left in between. Germline lookup yields CDR1 LGHDT and CDR2 YNNKEL (reference sequence). The CDR3 length is 17 residues. The CDR3 sequence is CASSQPTVVGRQETQYF. CDR3 bases: TGTGCCAGCAGCCAGCCGACAGTGGTGGGGAGGCAAGAGACCCAGTACTTC.

This chain connects TRBV19 to TRBJ1-5; D perhaps matches TRBD1 (6 bases). Trimming stripped 4 bases from V and 2 bases from J, with 21 bases between. This CDR3 region has 18 residues. Looked up from germline, CDR1 is LNHDA and CDR2 is SQIVND (reference sequence). The DNA for the CDR3 is TGTGCCAGTAGTAGCATAACAGGGCTCTCATGGGGCAATCAGCCCCAGCATTTT. Amino acids: CASSSITGLSWGNQPQHF.